These T cell receptor beta chains were read from a single sample in a study of vaccination effects on CD4 cells after COVID-19. Which antigens these TCRs recognize remains unknown. Method: immunoSEQ multiplex PCR; TCRdb's copy keeps in-frame clones and lacks some. This sample has 20,000 to 30,000 clones, with approximately 64% found just once. The sample consisted of CD4+ T cells from PBMCs cultured with HCoV-OC43 spike peptides, taken before COVID-19 vaccination. These receptors all come from a human donor who received a COVID-19 vaccine. Both conserved end residues are part of each CDR3. D genes are given only for firm matches. Some rows mark clone size as missing; the rest say once, few, many or name a class of expanded clone.

d_call: -
clone_size: -
v_call: TRBV3-1/TRBV3-2
j_call: TRBJ1-1
cdr3_nt: TGTGCCAGCAGCCAAGATCAAAACCTGGCTTTCTTT
cdr3_aa: CASSQDQNLAFF

d_call: -
clone_size: -
v_call: TRBV5-6
j_call: TRBJ1-2
cdr3_nt: TGTGCCAGCAGCCGAATTCTGAGTACGGCCCCCGGCGGCTACACCTTC
cdr3_aa: CASSRILSTAPGGYTF

d_call: -
clone_size: -
v_call: TRBV13
j_call: TRBJ2-7
cdr3_nt: TGTGCCAGCAGCCTAGGTGGGGCGAGGAGCTCCTACGAGCAGTACTTC
cdr3_aa: CASSLGGARSSYEQYF

d_call: -
clone_size: -
v_call: TRBV14
j_call: TRBJ2-1
cdr3_nt: TGTGCCAGCAGCCAAGATCGCGCCACCCGGTTCTTC
cdr3_aa: CASSQDRATRFF

d_call: -
clone_size: -
v_call: TRBV11-2
j_call: TRBJ2-2
cdr3_nt: TGTGCCAGCAGCTTGGATACCGGGGAGCTGTTTTTT
cdr3_aa: CASSLDTGELFF

d_call: -
clone_size: -
v_call: TRBV2
j_call: TRBJ1-2
cdr3_nt: TGTGCCAGCAGTCCAACCTCTAACTATGGCTACACCTTC
cdr3_aa: CASSPTSNYGYTF

d_call: TRBD1
clone_size: -
v_call: TRBV6-5
j_call: TRBJ2-7
cdr3_nt: TGTGCCAGCAGTTACGATGGGACAGGGTTGTTCTACGAGCAGTACTTC
cdr3_aa: CASSYDGTGLFYEQYF

d_call: -
clone_size: few
v_call: TRBV11-3
j_call: TRBJ2-1
cdr3_nt: TGTGCCAGCAGCTCGGGCCCAGGAGGAATCAATGAGCAGTTCTTC
cdr3_aa: CASSSGPGGINEQFF

d_call: -
clone_size: -
v_call: TRBV10-3
j_call: TRBJ1-2
cdr3_nt: TGTGCCATCAGCCCCGACCAGACTAACTATGGCTACACCTTC
cdr3_aa: CAISPDQTNYGYTF

d_call: -
clone_size: -
v_call: TRBV9
j_call: TRBJ2-5
cdr3_nt: TGTGCCAGCAGCCGCGTCCAAGAGACCCAGTACTTC
cdr3_aa: CASSRVQETQYF

d_call: -
clone_size: -
v_call: TRBV19
j_call: TRBJ2-3
cdr3_nt: TGTGCCAGTAGTGCACAGGGCACAGATACGCAGTATTTT
cdr3_aa: CASSAQGTDTQYF

d_call: TRBD1
clone_size: -
v_call: TRBV25-1
j_call: TRBJ1-6
cdr3_nt: TGTGCCAGCAGAACAGGGGGGTCAGGTTTGACCCTCCACTTT
cdr3_aa: CASRTGGSGLTLHF

d_call: -
clone_size: few
v_call: TRBV6-5
j_call: TRBJ2-3
cdr3_nt: TGTGCCAGCAGTTACTCGGGCCCACAATTGGGGGATACGCAGTATTTT
cdr3_aa: CASSYSGPQLGDTQYF

d_call: -
clone_size: -
v_call: TRBV10-2
j_call: TRBJ2-3
cdr3_nt: TGCGCCAGCAGTGAGGCCGGGGGCGGTACGCAGTATTTT
cdr3_aa: CASSEAGGGTQYF

d_call: TRBD1
clone_size: -
v_call: TRBV30
j_call: TRBJ1-5
cdr3_nt: TGTGCCTGGGGACGAAAAAAACAGGGGGTAATGAGTCAGCCCCAGCATTTT
cdr3_aa: CAWGRKKQGVMSQPQHF

d_call: -
clone_size: -
v_call: TRBV5-1
j_call: TRBJ1-4
cdr3_nt: TGCGCCAGCAGCTTGGTCCTGACAGGCTTCTTGACAACTAATGAAAAACTGTTTTTT
cdr3_aa: CASSLVLTGFLTTNEKLFF

d_call: TRBD1
clone_size: once
v_call: TRBV11-2
j_call: TRBJ2-2
cdr3_nt: TGTGCCAGCAGCAGGGGGCCCGGGGAGCTGTTTTTT
cdr3_aa: CASSRGPGELFF

d_call: TRBD1
clone_size: -
v_call: TRBV5-5
j_call: TRBJ1-6
cdr3_nt: TGTGCCAGCAGCTGGGAGGGGGCAGGAAATTCACCCCTCCACTTT
cdr3_aa: CASSWEGAGNSPLHF

d_call: -
clone_size: -
v_call: TRBV29-1
j_call: TRBJ1-5
cdr3_nt: TGCAGCCCTCCGGGGGGCCAGCCCCAGCATTTT
cdr3_aa: CSPPGGQPQHF

d_call: -
clone_size: few
v_call: TRBV3-1/TRBV3-2
j_call: TRBJ2-2
cdr3_nt: TGTGCCAGCAGCCAAATGGTCGGGAACACCGGGGAGCTGTTTTTT
cdr3_aa: CASSQMVGNTGELFF

d_call: TRBD2
clone_size: -
v_call: TRBV30
j_call: TRBJ2-7
cdr3_nt: TGTGCCTGGAGTCGGGGGGGAATCTCCTACGAGCAGTACTTC
cdr3_aa: CAWSRGGISYEQYF

d_call: -
clone_size: few
v_call: TRBV27
j_call: TRBJ2-7
cdr3_nt: TGTGCCAGCAGTTTATCAGGTACTGTGGTGGAGCAGTACTTC
cdr3_aa: CASSLSGTVVEQYF

d_call: -
clone_size: -
v_call: TRBV29-1
j_call: TRBJ1-2
cdr3_nt: TGCAGCGTATCTGAGGAACGGTCCTATGGCTACACCTTC
cdr3_aa: CSVSEERSYGYTF

d_call: TRBD1
clone_size: few
v_call: TRBV5-6
j_call: TRBJ1-2
cdr3_nt: TGTGCCAGCAGCAATGGGACAGGGCCTTATGGCTACACCTTC
cdr3_aa: CASSNGTGPYGYTF

d_call: -
clone_size: few
v_call: TRBV21-1
j_call: TRBJ1-1
cdr3_nt: TGTGCCAAAGGAGGGGCGAGGGACACTGAAGCTTTCTTT
cdr3_aa: CAKGGARDTEAFF

d_call: -
clone_size: -
v_call: TRBV6-4
j_call: TRBJ1-1
cdr3_nt: TGTGCCAGCAGTTCCACAAGGGCGACCACTGAAGCTTTCTTT
cdr3_aa: CASSSTRATTEAFF

d_call: -
clone_size: -
v_call: TRBV29-1
j_call: TRBJ1-5
cdr3_nt: TGCAGCGTTGGATCGGCAGGCAATCAGCCCCAGCATTTT
cdr3_aa: CSVGSAGNQPQHF

d_call: -
clone_size: few
v_call: TRBV10-3
j_call: TRBJ1-1
cdr3_nt: TGTGCCATCAGTGTTACTGGGAACACTGAAGCTTTCTTT
cdr3_aa: CAISVTGNTEAFF

d_call: TRBD1
clone_size: -
v_call: TRBV19
j_call: TRBJ2-7
cdr3_nt: TGTGCCAGTAGGCCCCCGGGACAGGCCTACGAGCAGTACTTC
cdr3_aa: CASRPPGQAYEQYF

d_call: -
clone_size: few
v_call: TRBV2
j_call: TRBJ2-2
cdr3_nt: TGTGCCAGCAGTGATCTCCGTGGCACCTACACCGGGGAGCTGTTTTTT
cdr3_aa: CASSDLRGTYTGELFF

d_call: -
clone_size: -
v_call: TRBV5-1
j_call: TRBJ2-2
cdr3_nt: TGCGCCAGCATGGACCCACCGAACACCGGGGAGCTGTTTTTT
cdr3_aa: CASMDPPNTGELFF

d_call: -
clone_size: -
v_call: TRBV6-1
j_call: TRBJ2-5
cdr3_nt: TGTGCCAGCAGTGAACTAAGATGGGAGACCCAGTACTTC
cdr3_aa: CASSELRWETQYF

d_call: TRBD1
clone_size: -
v_call: TRBV19
j_call: TRBJ2-7
cdr3_nt: TGTGCCAGTACCAAGCCGGGACAGGTCTCAACCTACGAGCAGTACTTC
cdr3_aa: CASTKPGQVSTYEQYF